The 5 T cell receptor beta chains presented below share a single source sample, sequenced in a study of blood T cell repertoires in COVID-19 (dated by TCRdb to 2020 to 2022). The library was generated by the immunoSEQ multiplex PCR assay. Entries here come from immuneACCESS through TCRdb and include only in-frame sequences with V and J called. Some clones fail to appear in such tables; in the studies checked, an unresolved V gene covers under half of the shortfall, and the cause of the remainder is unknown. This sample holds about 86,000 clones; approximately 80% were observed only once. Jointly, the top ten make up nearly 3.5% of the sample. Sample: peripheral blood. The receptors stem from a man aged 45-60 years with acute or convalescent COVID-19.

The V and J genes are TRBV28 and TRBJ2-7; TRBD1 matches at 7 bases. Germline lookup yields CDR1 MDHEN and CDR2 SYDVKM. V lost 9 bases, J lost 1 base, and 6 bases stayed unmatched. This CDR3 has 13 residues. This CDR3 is CASEPGQSYEQYF. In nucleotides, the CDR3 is TGTGCCAGTGAGCCGGGACAGTCCTACGAGCAGTACTTC.

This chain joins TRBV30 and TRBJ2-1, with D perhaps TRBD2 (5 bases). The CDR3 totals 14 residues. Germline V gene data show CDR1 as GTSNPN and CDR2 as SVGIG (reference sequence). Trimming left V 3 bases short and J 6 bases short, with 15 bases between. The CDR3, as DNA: TGTGCCTGGAGAAGGCCAGGAGGAGGCAATGAGCAGTTCTTC. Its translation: CAWRRPGGGNEQFF.

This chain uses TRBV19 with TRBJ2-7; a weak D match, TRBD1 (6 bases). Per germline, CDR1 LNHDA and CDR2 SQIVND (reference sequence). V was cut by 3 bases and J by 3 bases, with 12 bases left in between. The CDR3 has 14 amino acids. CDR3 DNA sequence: TGTGCCAGTAGTATGCGGACAGTAAACTACGAGCAGTACTTC. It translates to CASSMRTVNYEQYF.

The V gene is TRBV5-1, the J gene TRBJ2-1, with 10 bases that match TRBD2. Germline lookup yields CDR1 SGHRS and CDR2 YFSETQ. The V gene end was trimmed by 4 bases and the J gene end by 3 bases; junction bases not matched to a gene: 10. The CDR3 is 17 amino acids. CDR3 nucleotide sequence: TGCGCCAGCAGCCCCGGGAGCGGGAGGGCCTTCTACAATGAGCAGTTCTTC. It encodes CASSPGSGRAFYNEQFF.

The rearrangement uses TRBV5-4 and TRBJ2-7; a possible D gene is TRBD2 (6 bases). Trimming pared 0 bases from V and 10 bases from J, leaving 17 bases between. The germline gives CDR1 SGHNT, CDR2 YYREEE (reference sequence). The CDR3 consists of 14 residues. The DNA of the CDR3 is TGTGCCAGCAGCTTGGGACAAGGTGGAGGGGCCCAGTACTTC. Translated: CASSLGQGGGAQYF. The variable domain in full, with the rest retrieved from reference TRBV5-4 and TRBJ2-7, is ETGVTQSPTHLIKTRGQQVTLRCSSQSGHNTVSWYQQALGQGPQFIFQYYREEENGRGNFPPRFSGLQFPNYSSELNVNALELDDSALYLCASSLGQGGGAQYFGPGTRLTVT.